This passage covers 6 T cell receptor beta chains from one sample sequenced in a study of blood T cell repertoires in COVID-19. Sequencing used immunoSEQ multiplex PCR; TCRdb keeps in-frame clones, though not all of them. In the table there are about 68,000 clones, 80% to 90% of which are singletons. Sequenced input: peripheral blood. The source is a man aged 80 or over with COVID-19, enrolled during active disease.

This chain connects TRBV6-1 to TRBJ2-1; 9 bases are a match to TRBD2. This CDR3 has 15 residues. The V and J ends lost 3 bases and 2 bases, in that order; junction bases with no gene match: 2. Germline V lookup: CDR1 MNHNS, CDR2 SASEGT. Written as DNA, the CDR3 is TGTGCCAGCAGTGATATAGCGGGGGCCTACAATGAGCAGTTCTTC. This encodes CASSDIAGAYNEQFF.

This clone was seen a handful of times. CDR3 protein: CASSRSGGSNYGYTF. The CDR3 nucleotides read TGTGCCAGCTCACGTTCAGGGGGATCTAACTATGGCTACACCTTC. The V call is TRBV18, the J call TRBJ1-2; TRBD1 matches 7 bases. Looked up from germline, CDR1 is KGHSH and CDR2 is LQKENI. CDR3 length: 15 residues. Trimming cost V 4 bases and J 0 bases; bases outside gene matches: 5.

As concerns this clone: Distinct nucleotide sequences in the sample also encode this CDR3. The J gene is TRBJ1-1, the V gene TRBV7-2; 9 positions match TRBD1. The junction had 5 bases not matched to a gene; V was cut back by 5 bases and J by 4 bases. Germline assignment: CDR1 SGHTA and CDR2 FQGNSA. This CDR3 comprises 14 residues. CDR3 DNA: TGTGCCAGCAGCCCACAGGGGGCGCGCACTGAAGCTTTCTTT. This sequence encodes CASSPQGARTEAFF.

The chain carries TRBV3-1 (or the pseudogene TRBV3-2) and TRBJ1-1, with a tentative D call TRBD1 (5 bases). Germline-derived CDR1 and CDR2 are LGHDT and YNNKEL (reference sequence). The CDR3 has 15 residues. V shed 4 bases and J shed 6 bases, with 18 bases lying between them. CDR3 in DNA: TGTGCCAGCAGCCCTCAAAGGGGTCCGCTCCCTGAAGCTTTCTTT. Residues: CASSPQRGPLPEAFF.

This clone was seen a few times. The V and J genes are TRBV7-2 and TRBJ2-3; TRBD1 matches 7 bases. This CDR3 region has 13 residues. V lost 5 bases, J lost 4 bases, and 3 bases stayed unmatched. Per germline, CDR1 SGHTA and CDR2 FQGNSA. CDR3 coding DNA: TGTGCCAGCAGCGTAGGGACAGCAGATACGCAGTATTTT. Translating it yields CASSVGTADTQYF. Based on the CDR3 plus reference TRBV7-2 and TRBJ2-3, the full variable domain is GAGVSQSPSNKVTEKGKDVELRCDPISGHTALYWYRQSLGQGLEFLIYFQGNSAPDKSGLPSDRFSAERTGGSVSTLTIQRTQQEDSAVYLCASSVGTADTQYFGPGTRLTVL.

The rearrangement links TRBV18 to TRBJ2-1; 8 nucleotides match TRBD2. The J segment lost 3 bases and the V segment lost 3 bases, leaving 1 base of the junction unmatched. In germline, CDR1 is KGHSH, CDR2 LQKENI. This CDR3 is 14 amino acids long. The CDR3 DNA follows: TGTGCCAGCTCACCTAGCGGGGTCTACAATGAGCAGTTCTTC. Encoded protein: CASSPSGVYNEQFF.